A single sample is the source of the 10 T cell receptor beta chains below, sequenced in a study of blood T cell repertoires in COVID-19. Some clones are missing from TCRdb's copy, which holds only in-frame ones; the method was immunoSEQ multiplex PCR. The sample lists about 220,000 clones, 65% to 90% occurring once. Material: peripheral blood. The receptor set was obtained from a woman aged 70-85 years with COVID-19, enrolled during active disease.

In this sample, this clone turned up a few times. The CDR3 nucleotides are TGTGCCATCCGCAGGGCGGACACTGAAGCTTTCTTT. Protein product: CAIRRADTEAFF. The rearrangement uses TRBV10-3 and TRBJ1-1; weak D call: TRBD1 (5 bases). Between the trimmed V and J ends, which lost 8 bases and 3 bases, there was a span of 10 bases. This CDR3 region has 12 residues. Germline V CDR1 and CDR2: ENHRY, SYGVKD.

The chain uses TRBV7-3 and TRBJ2-2; TRBD2 matches at 9 bases. This CDR3 contains 16 residues. The J segment lost 5 bases and the V segment lost 1 base, leaving 5 bases of the junction unmatched. The germline V gene encodes CDR1 SGHTA and CDR2 FQGTGA. The CDR3: CASSLSGRASTGELFF. Here the CDR3 DNA reads TGTGCCAGCAGCTTAAGCGGGAGGGCCAGTACCGGGGAGCTGTTTTTT.

The V and J genes are TRBV7-3 and TRBJ1-2; D perhaps matches TRBD1 (6 bases). V was shortened by 5 bases and J by 6 bases, with 13 bases between the two germline ends. The CDR3 spans 13 residues. CDR1 and CDR2 from the germline V gene are SGHTA and FQGTGA. CDR3 nucleotide sequence: TGTGCCAGCAGCCGAGACCAGGGGAATGGCTACACCTTC. Its translation is CASSRDQGNGYTF.

The chain is built from TRBV5-8 and TRBJ1-2, with D perhaps TRBD1 (6 bases). Trimming removed 1 base at V and 6 bases at J, with 16 bases between. Germline CDR1 reads SGHTS; CDR2 reads YDEGEE. The CDR3 loop spans 15 amino acids. CDR3 in amino acids: CASSLNGGVENGYTF. CDR3 nucleotides: TGTGCCAGCAGCTTGAATGGGGGCGTAGAGAATGGCTACACCTTC.

V gene TRBV24-1 combines with J gene TRBJ1-2, with no clear D. V lost 3 bases to trimming and J lost 8 bases, with 15 bases between them. The CDR3 covers 14 residues. The germline V gene has CDR1 KGHDR and CDR2 SFDVKD. CDR3 protein: CATSDRAGYWGYTF. The CDR3 DNA reads TGTGCCACCAGTGATCGTGCAGGATACTGGGGCTACACCTTC.

The chain carries TRBV6-6 and TRBJ1-6; a weak D match, TRBD1 (6 bases). The V end lost 6 bases, the J end lost 7 bases, and 13 bases lay between the germline ends. This CDR3 has 14 residues. Germline V gene sequence: CDR1 MNHNY, CDR2 SVGAGI (reference sequence). CDR3 nucleotide sequence: TGTGCCAGCAGCCCCGGACAGTTCAATTCACCCCTCCACTTT. Amino acids: CASSPGQFNSPLHF.

The chain recombines TRBV6-2 or TRBV6-3 with TRBJ1-3; 9 bases are a match to TRBD1. V lost 5 bases to trimming and J lost 1 base; unmatched junction nucleotides: 9. CDR1 is MNHEY, CDR2 SVGEGT, per germline. The CDR3 totals 17 residues. The CDR3 DNA sequence: TGTGCCAGCAGTCCCGGGACAGGGATTGTTTCTGGAAACACCATATATTTT. This encodes CASSPGTGIVSGNTIYF.

CDR3 residues: CASSLLGTNTEAFF. The CDR3 bases are TGTGCCAGCAGCTTGCTTGGGACAAACACTGAAGCTTTCTTT. This rearrangement joins TRBV7-2 to TRBJ1-1, with a weak D call TRBD1 (6 bases). The CDR3 has 14 residues. CDR1 SGHTA and CDR2 FQGNSA come from the germline V gene. V was shortened by 3 bases and J by 2 bases, with 10 bases between the two germline ends.

The J gene is TRBJ1-3, the V gene TRBV5-1, with D tentatively TRBD1 (5 bases). The CDR3 loop spans 16 amino acids. The V end lost 5 bases, the J end lost 4 bases, and 19 bases lay between the germline ends. Per germline, CDR1 SGHRS and CDR2 YFSETQ. This chain's CDR3 is CASREAGAGGGNTIYF. The CDR3, as DNA: TGCGCCAGCAGAGAGGCGGGAGCCGGGGGGGGAAACACCATATATTTT.

This clone came up many times. The chain has TRBV3-1 (or the pseudogene TRBV3-2) and TRBJ1-5; TRBD1 agrees at 7 bases. This CDR3 has 15 amino acids. With 2 bases clipped from V and 7 bases from J, the junction kept 8 bases outside the gene matches. Germline assignment: CDR1 LGHDT and CDR2 YNNKEL (reference sequence). In nucleotides, the CDR3 is TGTGCCAGCAGCCAATCCACAGGGGAGCGGCAGCCCCAGCATTTT. It is translated as CASSQSTGERQPQHF.